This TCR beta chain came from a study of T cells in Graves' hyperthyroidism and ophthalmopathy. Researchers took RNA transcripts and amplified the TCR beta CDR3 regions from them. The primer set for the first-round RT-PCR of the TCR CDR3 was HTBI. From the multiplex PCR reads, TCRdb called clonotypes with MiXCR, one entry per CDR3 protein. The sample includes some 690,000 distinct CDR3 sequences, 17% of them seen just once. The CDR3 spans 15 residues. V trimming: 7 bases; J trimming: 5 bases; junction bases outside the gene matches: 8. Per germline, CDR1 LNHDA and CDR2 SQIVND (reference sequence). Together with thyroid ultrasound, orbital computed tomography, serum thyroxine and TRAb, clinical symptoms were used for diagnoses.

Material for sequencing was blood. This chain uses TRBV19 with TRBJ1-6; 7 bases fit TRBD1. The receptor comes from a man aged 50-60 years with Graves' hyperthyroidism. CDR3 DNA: TGTGCCAGTAAAGAGGGGGCCTACGATAATTCACCCCTCCACTTT. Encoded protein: CASKEGAYDNSPLHF. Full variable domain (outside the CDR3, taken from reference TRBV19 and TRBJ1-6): DGGITQSPKYLFRKEGQNVTLSCEQNLNHDAMYWYRQDPGQGLRLIYYSQIVNDFQKGDIAEGYSVSREKKESFPLTVTSAQKNPTAFYLCASKEGAYDNSPLHFGNGTRLTVT.